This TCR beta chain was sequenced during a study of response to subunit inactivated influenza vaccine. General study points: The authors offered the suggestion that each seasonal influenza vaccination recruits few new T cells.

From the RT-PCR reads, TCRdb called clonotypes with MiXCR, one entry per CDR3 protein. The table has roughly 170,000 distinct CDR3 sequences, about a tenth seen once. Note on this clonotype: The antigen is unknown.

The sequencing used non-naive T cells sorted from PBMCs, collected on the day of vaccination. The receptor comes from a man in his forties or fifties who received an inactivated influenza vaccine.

The CDR3: CASSLSWDRYEQYF. CDR3 bases: TGTGCCAGCAGCTTAAGTTGGGACAGATACGAGCAGTACTTC. V and J are TRBV7-2 and TRBJ2-7; 7 bases map to TRBD1. The J segment lost 4 bases and the V segment lost 2 bases, leaving 5 bases of the junction unmatched. Per germline, CDR1 SGHTA and CDR2 FQGNSA. The CDR3 has 14 amino acids. Together with reference TRBV7-2 and TRBJ2-7, the CDR3 gives the full variable domain: GAGVSQSPSNKVTEKGKDVELRCDPISGHTALYWYRQSLGQGLEFLIYFQGNSAPDKSGLPSDRFSAERTGGSVSTLTIQRTQQEDSAVYLCASSLSWDRYEQYFGPGTRLTVT.